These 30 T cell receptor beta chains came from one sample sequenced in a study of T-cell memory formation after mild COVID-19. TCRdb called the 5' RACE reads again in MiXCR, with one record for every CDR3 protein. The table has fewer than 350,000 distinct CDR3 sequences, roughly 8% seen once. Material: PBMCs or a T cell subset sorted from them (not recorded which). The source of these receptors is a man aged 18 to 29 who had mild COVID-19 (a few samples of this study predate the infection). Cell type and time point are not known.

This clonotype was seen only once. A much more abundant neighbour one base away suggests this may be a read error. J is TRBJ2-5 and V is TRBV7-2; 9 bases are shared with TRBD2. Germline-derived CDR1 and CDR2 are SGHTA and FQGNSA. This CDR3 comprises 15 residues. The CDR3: CASSQGAGGKETQHF. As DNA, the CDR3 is TGTGCCAGCAGCCAGGGAGCGGGGGGCAAAGAGACCCAGCACTTC.

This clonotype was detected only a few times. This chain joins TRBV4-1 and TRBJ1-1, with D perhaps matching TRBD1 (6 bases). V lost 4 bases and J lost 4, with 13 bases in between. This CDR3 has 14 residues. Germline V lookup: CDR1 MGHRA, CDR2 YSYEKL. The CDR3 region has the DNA TGCGCCAGCAGCCCAAGGGGGACTGGCACTGAAGCTTTCTTT. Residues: CASSPRGTGTEAFF.

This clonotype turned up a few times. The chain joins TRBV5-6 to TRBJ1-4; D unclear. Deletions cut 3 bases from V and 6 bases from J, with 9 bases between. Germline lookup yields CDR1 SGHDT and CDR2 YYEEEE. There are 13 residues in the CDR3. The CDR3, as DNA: TGTGCCAGCAGCTGGGCTTTGGATGAAAAACTGTTTTTT. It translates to CASSWALDEKLFF.

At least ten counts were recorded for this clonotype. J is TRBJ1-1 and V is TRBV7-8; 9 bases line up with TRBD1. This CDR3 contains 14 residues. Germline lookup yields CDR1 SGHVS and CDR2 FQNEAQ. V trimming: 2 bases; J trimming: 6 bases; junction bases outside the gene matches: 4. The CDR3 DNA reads TGTGCCAGCAGCTTAAGGGACAGGGTCCCTGAAGCTTTCTTT. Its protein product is CASSLRDRVPEAFF.

The CDR3 region is CASSETTNTGELFF. The CDR3 DNA is TGTGCCAGCAGTGAGACAACGAACACCGGGGAGCTGTTTTTT. The chain carries TRBV25-1 and TRBJ2-2, with no clear D. This CDR3 contains 14 residues. Trimming took 3 bases from V and 0 from J, leaving 5 bases between them. CDR1 is MGHDK, CDR2 SYGVNS, per germline.

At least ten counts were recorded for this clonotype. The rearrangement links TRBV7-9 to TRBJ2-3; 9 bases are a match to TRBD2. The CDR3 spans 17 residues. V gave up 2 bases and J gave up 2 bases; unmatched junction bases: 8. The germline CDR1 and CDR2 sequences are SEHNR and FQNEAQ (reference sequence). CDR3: CASSLPRASGDTDTQYF. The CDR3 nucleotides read TGTGCCAGCAGCTTACCCCGGGCTAGCGGGGACACAGATACGCAGTATTTT.

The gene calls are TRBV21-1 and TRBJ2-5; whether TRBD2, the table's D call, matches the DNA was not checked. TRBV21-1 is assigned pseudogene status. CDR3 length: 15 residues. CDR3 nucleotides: TGTGCCAGCAGCAGTACAGGGAGGGGTCAAGAGACCCAGTACTTC. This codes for CASSSTGRGQETQYF.

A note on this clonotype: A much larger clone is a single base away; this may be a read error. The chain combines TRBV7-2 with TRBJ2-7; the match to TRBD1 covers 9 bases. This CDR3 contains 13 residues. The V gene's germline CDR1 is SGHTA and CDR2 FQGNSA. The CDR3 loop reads CASSFTGGHDQYV. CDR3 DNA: TGTGCCAGCAGCTTCACAGGGGGCCACGATCAGTACGTC.

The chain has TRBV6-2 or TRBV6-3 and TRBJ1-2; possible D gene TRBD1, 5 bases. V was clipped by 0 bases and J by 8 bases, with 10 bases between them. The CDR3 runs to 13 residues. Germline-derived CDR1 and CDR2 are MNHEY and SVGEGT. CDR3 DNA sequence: TGTGCCAGCAGTTACTCGCCAGGGTCCGGCTACACCTTC. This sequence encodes CASSYSPGSGYTF.

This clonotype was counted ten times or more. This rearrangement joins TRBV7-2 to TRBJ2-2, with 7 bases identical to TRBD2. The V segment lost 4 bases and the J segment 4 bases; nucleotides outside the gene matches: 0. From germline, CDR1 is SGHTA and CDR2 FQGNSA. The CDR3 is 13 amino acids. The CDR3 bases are TGTGCCAGCAGCTGGACTAGCACCGGGGAGCTGTTTTTT. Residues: CASSWTSTGELFF.

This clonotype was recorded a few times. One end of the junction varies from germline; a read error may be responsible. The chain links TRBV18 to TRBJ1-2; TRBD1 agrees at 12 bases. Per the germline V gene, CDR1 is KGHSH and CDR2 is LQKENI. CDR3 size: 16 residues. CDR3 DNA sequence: TGTGCCATCTCACCACAGGGGACAGGGGGCTACTATGGCTACACCTTC. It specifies CAISPQGTGGYYGYTF. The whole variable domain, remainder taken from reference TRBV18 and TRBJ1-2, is NAGVMQNPRHLVRRRGQEARLRCSPMKGHSHVYWYRQLPEEGLKFMVYLQKENIIDESGMPKERFSAEFPKEGPSILRIQQVVRGDSAAYFCAISPQGTGGYYGYTFGSGTRLTVV.

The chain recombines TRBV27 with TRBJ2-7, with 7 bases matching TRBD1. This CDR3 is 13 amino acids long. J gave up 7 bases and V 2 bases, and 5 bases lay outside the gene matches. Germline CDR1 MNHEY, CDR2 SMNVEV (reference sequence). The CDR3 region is CASSLLGQNEQYF. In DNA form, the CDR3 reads TGTGCCAGCAGTTTACTGGGACAGAATGAGCAGTACTTC.

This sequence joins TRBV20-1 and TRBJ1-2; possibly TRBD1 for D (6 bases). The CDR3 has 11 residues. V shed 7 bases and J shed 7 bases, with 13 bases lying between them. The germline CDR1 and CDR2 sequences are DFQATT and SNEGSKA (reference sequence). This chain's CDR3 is CSVAEGGGYTF. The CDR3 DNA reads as TGCAGTGTCGCGGAGGGGGGTGGCTACACCTTC.

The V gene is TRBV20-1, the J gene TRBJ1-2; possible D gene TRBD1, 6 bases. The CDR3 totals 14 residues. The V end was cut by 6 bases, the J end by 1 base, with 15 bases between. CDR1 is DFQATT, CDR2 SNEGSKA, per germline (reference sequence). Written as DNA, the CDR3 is TGCAGTGCCAAGGGACAACCCGTTAACTATGGCTACACCTTC. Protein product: CSAKGQPVNYGYTF.

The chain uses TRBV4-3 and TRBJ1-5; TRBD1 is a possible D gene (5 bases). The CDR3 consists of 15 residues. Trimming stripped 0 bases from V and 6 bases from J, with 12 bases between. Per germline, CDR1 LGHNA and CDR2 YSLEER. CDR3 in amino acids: CASSQDAAGSQPQHF. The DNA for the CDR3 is TGCGCCAGCAGCCAAGATGCGGCAGGGAGTCAGCCCCAGCATTTT.

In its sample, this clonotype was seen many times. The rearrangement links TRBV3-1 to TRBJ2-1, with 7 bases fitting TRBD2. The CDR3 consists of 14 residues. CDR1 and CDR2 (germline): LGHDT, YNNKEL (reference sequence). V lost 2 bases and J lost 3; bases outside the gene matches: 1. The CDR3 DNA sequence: TGTGCCAGCAGCCAAAGGACTAGCTACAATGAGCAGTTCTTC. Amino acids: CASSQRTSYNEQFF.

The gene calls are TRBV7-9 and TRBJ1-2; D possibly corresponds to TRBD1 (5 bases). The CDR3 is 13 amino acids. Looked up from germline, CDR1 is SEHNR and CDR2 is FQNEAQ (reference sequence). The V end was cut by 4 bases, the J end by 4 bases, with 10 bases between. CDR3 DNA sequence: TGTGCCAGCAGCTCCTCCGGGGGCTATGGCTACACCTTC. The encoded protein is CASSSSGGYGYTF.

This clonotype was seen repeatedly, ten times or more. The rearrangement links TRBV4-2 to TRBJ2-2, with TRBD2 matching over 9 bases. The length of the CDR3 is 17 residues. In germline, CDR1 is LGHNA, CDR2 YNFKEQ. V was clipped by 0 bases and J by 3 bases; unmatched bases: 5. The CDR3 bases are TGTGCCAGCAGCCAAGATTGGAGCGGGGGGCACACCGGGGAGCTGTTTTTT. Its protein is CASSQDWSGGHTGELFF.

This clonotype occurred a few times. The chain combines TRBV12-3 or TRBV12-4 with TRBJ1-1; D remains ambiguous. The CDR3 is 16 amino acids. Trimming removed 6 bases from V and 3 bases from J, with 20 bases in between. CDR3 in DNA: TGTGCCAGCAGCCGAGGCCTGGGAAGGTTGGACACTGAAGCTTTCTTT. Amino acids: CASSRGLGRLDTEAFF.

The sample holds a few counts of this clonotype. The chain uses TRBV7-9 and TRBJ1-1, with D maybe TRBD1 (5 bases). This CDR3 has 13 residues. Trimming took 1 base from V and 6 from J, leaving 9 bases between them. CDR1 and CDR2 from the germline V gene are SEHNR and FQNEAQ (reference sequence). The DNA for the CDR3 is TGTGCCAGCAGCTTAGGGGGGAAGCCTGAAGCTTTCTTT. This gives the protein CASSLGGKPEAFF.

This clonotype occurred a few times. This CDR3 is CASSLGKVSYNEQFF. The CDR3 DNA sequence: TGTGCCAGCAGTCTCGGTAAGGTATCCTACAATGAGCAGTTCTTC. V usage is TRBV5-4 and J usage is TRBJ2-1, with D hard to call. This CDR3 contains 15 residues. V gave up 5 bases and J gave up 1 base, with 13 bases separating them. Germline V lookup: CDR1 SGHNT, CDR2 YYREEE (reference sequence).

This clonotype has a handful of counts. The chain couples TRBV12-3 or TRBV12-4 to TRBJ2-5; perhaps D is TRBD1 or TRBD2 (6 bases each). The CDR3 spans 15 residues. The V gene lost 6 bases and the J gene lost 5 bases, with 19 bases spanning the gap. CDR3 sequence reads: CASSPTLGGRETQYF. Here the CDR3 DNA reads TGTGCCAGCAGCCCAACGTTGGGGGGCAGGGAGACCCAGTACTTC.

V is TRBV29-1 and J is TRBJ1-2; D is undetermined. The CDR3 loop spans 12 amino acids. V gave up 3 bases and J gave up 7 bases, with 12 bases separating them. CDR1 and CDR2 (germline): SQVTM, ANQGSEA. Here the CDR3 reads CSVEYREAGYTF. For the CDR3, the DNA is TGCAGCGTTGAGTATAGGGAGGCTGGCTACACCTTC.

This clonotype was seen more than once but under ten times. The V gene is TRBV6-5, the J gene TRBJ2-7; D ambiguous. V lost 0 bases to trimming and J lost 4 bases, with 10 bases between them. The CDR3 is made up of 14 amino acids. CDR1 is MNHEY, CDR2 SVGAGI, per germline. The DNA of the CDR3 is TGTGCCAGCAGTTACTCGATTCTACAGTACGAGCAGTACTTC. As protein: CASSYSILQYEQYF.

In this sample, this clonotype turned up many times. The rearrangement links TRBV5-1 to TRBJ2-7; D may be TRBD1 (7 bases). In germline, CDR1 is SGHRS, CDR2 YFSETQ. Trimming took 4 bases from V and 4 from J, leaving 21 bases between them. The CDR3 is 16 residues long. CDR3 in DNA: TGCGCCAGCAGCATTTCCAGGGGGGTTCTTATGTACGAGCAGTACTTC. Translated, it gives CASSISRGVLMYEQYF.

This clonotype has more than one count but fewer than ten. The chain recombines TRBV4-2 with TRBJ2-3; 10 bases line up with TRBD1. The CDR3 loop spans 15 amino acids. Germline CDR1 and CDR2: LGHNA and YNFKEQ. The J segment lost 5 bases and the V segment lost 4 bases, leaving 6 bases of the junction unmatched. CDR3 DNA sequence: TGTGCCAGCAGCCCGACAGGGGGCATTCAAGATACGCAGTATTTT. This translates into CASSPTGGIQDTQYF.

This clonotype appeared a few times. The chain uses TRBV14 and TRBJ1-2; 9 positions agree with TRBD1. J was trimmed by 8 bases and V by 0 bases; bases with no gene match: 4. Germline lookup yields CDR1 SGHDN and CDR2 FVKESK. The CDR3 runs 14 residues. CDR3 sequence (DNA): TGTGCCAGCAGCCAAGAGGGACAGGGCAACGGCTACACCTTC. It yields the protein CASSQEGQGNGYTF.

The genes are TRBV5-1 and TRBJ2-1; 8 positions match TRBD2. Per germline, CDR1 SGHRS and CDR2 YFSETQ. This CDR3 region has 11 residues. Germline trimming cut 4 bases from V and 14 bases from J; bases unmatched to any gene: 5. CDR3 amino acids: CASSAGLVKFF. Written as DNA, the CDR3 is TGCGCCAGCAGCGCGGGACTAGTGAAGTTCTTC. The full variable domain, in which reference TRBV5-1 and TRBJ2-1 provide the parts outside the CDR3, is KAGVTQTPRYLIKTRGQQVTLSCSPISGHRSVSWYQQTPGQGLQFLFEYFSETQRNKGNFPGRFSGRQFSNSRSEMNVSTLELGDSALYLCASSAGLVKFFGPGTRLTVL.

The CDR3 DNA reads as TGTGCCAGCAGCGTAAACGGGGGCCAGTACAATGAGCAGTTCTTC. This sequence encodes CASSVNGGQYNEQFF. The rearrangement links TRBV7-6 to TRBJ2-1; possibly TRBD1 or TRBD2 for D (6 bases each). V lost 5 bases and J lost 4, with 15 bases in between. The germline V gene has CDR1 SGHVS and CDR2 FNYEAQ. The CDR3 is 15 residues long.

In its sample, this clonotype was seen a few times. The CDR3 DNA reads TGTGCCAGCAGCCGAGAGGGGTATGGCTACACCTTC. Amino acid sequence: CASSREGYGYTF. The chain couples TRBV5-5 to TRBJ1-2, with D possibly TRBD1 on 5 matching bases. The length of the CDR3 is 12 residues. V was cut by 4 bases and J by 5 bases, with 9 bases left in between. Germline V gene data show CDR1 as SGHKS and CDR2 as YYEKEE (reference sequence).